A selection of T cell receptor beta chains follows, all from one sample in a study of T cell responses to AZD1222 COVID-19 vaccine. Assay used: immunoSEQ multiplex PCR; TCRdb lists only in-frame clones, some missing. The sample carries some 130,000 clones, approximately 90% recorded once. The material was peripheral blood, obtained on day 0 of AZD1222 vaccination. The receptors were gathered from an adult in good health. Both conserved end residues are part of each CDR3. A D gene is named only where the DNA matches it firmly. Size is omitted from some rows. Given values are once, few, many or a class for expanded clones.

V gene	D gene	clone size	J gene	CDR3 DNA	CDR3 protein
TRBV9	TRBD1	.	TRBJ1-1	TGTGCCAGCAGCTTGGACAGGGGCGGCACTGAAGCTTTCTTT	CASSLDRGGTEAFF
TRBV7-2	.	.	TRBJ2-3	TGTGCCAGCACCAACTACAGGGCTAGCACAGATACGCAGTATTTT	CASTNYRASTDTQYF
TRBV2	.	.	TRBJ1-5	TGTGCCAGCAGTGACGTCACTGCCAATCAGCCCCAGCATTTT	CASSDVTANQPQHF
TRBV15	.	.	TRBJ1-2	TGTGCCACCAGCAGTTTTAGGGGGAGAGAAGGCTACACCTTC	CATSSFRGREGYTF
TRBV11-2	.	.	TRBJ2-5	TGTGCCAGCAGCCAAACGCTCAGGGACCAGGAGACCCAGTACTTC	CASSQTLRDQETQYF
TRBV5-1	TRBD1	.	TRBJ1-2	TGCGCCAGCAGCGACAGGGTCGGAAACTATGGCTACACCTTC	CASSDRVGNYGYTF
TRBV5-1	TRBD2	.	TRBJ2-3	TGCGCCAGCAGCTTAGGGACTAGCGGGAGGGTGTCCCCAGATACGCAGTATTTT	CASSLGTSGRVSPDTQYF
TRBV30	.	.	TRBJ1-2	TGTGCCTGGAGTAGGGGGGATGGCTACACCTTC	CAWSRGDGYTF
TRBV27	.	.	TRBJ1-5	TGTGCCAGCAGCCCTCGGAGGGGAGGTCAGCCCCAGCATTTT	CASSPRRGGQPQHF
TRBV19	.	few	TRBJ1-3	TGTGCCAGTAGGGACTCTTCGGTACCCAACACCATATATTTT	CASRDSSVPNTIYF
TRBV20-1	.	.	TRBJ2-1	TGCAGTGCTAGAGTTAACAATGAGCAGTTCTTC	CSARVNNEQFF
TRBV12-3/TRBV12-4	.	.	TRBJ2-7	TGTGCCAGCAGTTCTCAGGCTCTCTACGAGCAGTACTTC	CASSSQALYEQYF
TRBV6-2/TRBV6-3	.	.	TRBJ2-3	TGTGCCAGCAGTAAAATAACCACAGATACGCAGTATTTT	CASSKITTDTQYF
TRBV10-3	.	once	TRBJ1-1	TGTGCCATCAGTGAGGGTCCCCAGCGGACTGAAGCTTTCTTT	CAISEGPQRTEAFF
TRBV2	.	.	TRBJ1-1	TGTGCCAGCATTTCACCACGGCCCATGAACACTGAAGCTTTCTTT	CASISPRPMNTEAFF
TRBV4-1	.	.	TRBJ2-3	TGCGCCAGCAGCCAAGAGCGTAATACGCAGTATTTT	CASSQERNTQYF
TRBV2	TRBD1	.	TRBJ1-1	TGTGCCAATGTCGGGGACAGCAAATTGGACACTGAAGCTTTCTTT	CANVGDSKLDTEAFF
TRBV6-2/TRBV6-3	TRBD2	.	TRBJ2-3	TGTGCCAGCAGTATGACTAGCGGGAGCGCAGATACGCAGTATTTT	CASSMTSGSADTQYF
TRBV27	TRBD1	.	TRBJ1-2	TGTGCCAGCAGTCGAAGCCAGGGGGATAATGGCTACACCTTC	CASSRSQGDNGYTF
TRBV2	.	.	TRBJ2-1	TGTGCCAGCAGTGAAAGGGTAGCATCCTACAATGAGCAGTTCTTC	CASSERVASYNEQFF
TRBV2	TRBD2	.	TRBJ2-7	TGTGCCAGCACCCCCCTAGCGGGGGGGCCCTACGAGCAGTACTTC	CASTPLAGGPYEQYF
TRBV6-2/TRBV6-3	.	.	TRBJ1-3	TGTGCCAGCATCTACTCAACCGGTTACTCTGGAAACACCATATATTTT	CASIYSTGYSGNTIYF
TRBV6-2/TRBV6-3	.	.	TRBJ1-4	TGTGCCAGCAGTTACCAGGGCGTGAGTGAAAAACTGTTTTTT	CASSYQGVSEKLFF
TRBV12-3/TRBV12-4	TRBD1	.	TRBJ1-4	TGTGCCATCCAGGGGGCCGCTAATGAAAAACTGTTTTTT	CAIQGAANEKLFF
TRBV11-2	.	.	TRBJ2-7	TGTGCCAGCAGCTTAGGTCGGCAGTACTTC	CASSLGRQYF
TRBV4-3	.	.	TRBJ1-1	TGCGCCAGCAGCCCCCGTGAGAGGGGGGCAAACACTGAAGCTTTCTTT	CASSPRERGANTEAFF
TRBV5-1	TRBD1	.	TRBJ2-5	TGCGCCAGCAGCTCCGGGACAGGGGGCGGAGAGACCCAGTACTTC	CASSSGTGGGETQYF
TRBV9	TRBD1	.	TRBJ2-1	TGTGCCAGCAGCGTTCTAGGGGGCGTCTCCTACAATGAGCAGTTCTTC	CASSVLGGVSYNEQFF
TRBV6-2/TRBV6-3	.	.	TRBJ1-4	TGTGCCAGCAGTTACTCGGTGGGGCGGACGGTTGTTTTT	CASSYSVGRTVVF
TRBV15	TRBD2	once	TRBJ2-5	TGTGCCACCAGCAGATCGGCTAGCGGCAAAGAGACCCAGTACTTC	CATSRSASGKETQYF
TRBV15	.	.	TRBJ2-1	TGTGCCACCAGCATCGGAGAGGTTGAGCAGTTCTTC	CATSIGEVEQFF
TRBV28	TRBD1	.	TRBJ1-4	TGTGCCAGCATCCTTCAGGGGGCAACTAATGAAAAACTGTTTTTT	CASILQGATNEKLFF
TRBV24-1	.	.	TRBJ1-1	TGTGCCACCAGTGACAACGGATTAAATGTGGGGGCTTTCTTT	CATSDNGLNVGAFF
TRBV18	TRBD1	.	TRBJ1-4	TGTGCCAGCTCATCGACAGGGGTTAATGAAAAACTGTTTTTT	CASSSTGVNEKLFF
TRBV27	.	.	TRBJ1-2	.	CASSFFGQGALSGYGYTF
TRBV19	.	.	TRBJ2-2	TGTGCCAGTAGTGGGTGGACAGCCTTTAACACCGGGGAGCTGTTTTTT	CASSGWTAFNTGELFF
TRBV27	.	.	TRBJ2-7	TGTGCCAGCAGTCTATACAGGGCCTACGAGCAGTACTTC	CASSLYRAYEQYF
TRBV5-8	.	.	TRBJ1-1	TGTGCCAGCAGGGACAGCCCGGGGTTTGGCACTGAAGCTTTCTTT	CASRDSPGFGTEAFF
TRBV5-1	.	once	TRBJ2-1	TGCGCCAGCAGCTTGGGGCTCCATGAGCAGTTCTTC	CASSLGLHEQFF
TRBV12-3/TRBV12-4	.	.	TRBJ1-6	TGTGCCAGCAGTCTAAATTATTCACCCCTCCACTTT	CASSLNYSPLHF
TRBV29-1	.	.	TRBJ2-1	TGCAGCGTTCCCGACGAGGGCTCCCATTACAATGAGCAGTTCTTC	CSVPDEGSHYNEQFF
TRBV6-2/TRBV6-3	.	.	TRBJ1-2	TGTGCCAGCAGTGAGATGGGTCCAATTGAGGGCTACACCTTC	CASSEMGPIEGYTF
TRBV5-1	TRBD2	.	TRBJ2-5	TGCGCCAGCAGCCCCGGACTAGCGGGGGAGACCCAGTACTTC	CASSPGLAGETQYF
TRBV19	.	.	TRBJ1-5	TGTGCCAGTAGTATAAGCGCGGAGGGCAATCAGCCCCAGCATTTT	CASSISAEGNQPQHF
TRBV2	.	.	TRBJ1-5	TGTGCCAGCAATTCTGGGAAATCGTATCAGCCCCAGCATTTT	CASNSGKSYQPQHF
TRBV6-2/TRBV6-3	TRBD1	once	TRBJ1-5	TGTGCCAGCAGCCCCAACCCCCGGGACAGTTACTCCTCGGGCAATCAGCCCCAGCATTTT	CASSPNPRDSYSSGNQPQHF
TRBV29-1	.	.	TRBJ2-1	TGCAGTTTCCGGGACATCTACAATGAGCAGTTCTTC	CSFRDIYNEQFF
TRBV7-6	TRBD1	.	TRBJ2-2	TGTGCCAGCAGCTACAAAAACCCGGGACAGACAAACACCGGGGAGCTGTTTTTT	CASSYKNPGQTNTGELFF
TRBV5-1	.	.	TRBJ1-2	TGCGCCAGCAGCGCATCGGACAGAATAGTCGGGATTGCCTATGGCTACACCTTC	CASSASDRIVGIAYGYTF
TRBV4-3	.	.	TRBJ1-2	TGCGCCAGCAGACCAGGGGAAGGCAACTATGGCTACACCTTC	CASRPGEGNYGYTF
TRBV28	.	.	TRBJ2-3	TGTGCCAGCAGTACGGACAGTAGCACAGATACGCAGTATTTT	CASSTDSSTDTQYF
TRBV25-1	TRBD1	.	TRBJ1-2	TGTGCCAGCAGTGAATTTTCGGGACAGGGGGCTTATGGCTACACCTTC	CASSEFSGQGAYGYTF
TRBV5-4	TRBD2	once	TRBJ2-3	TGTGTCAGCAGCCCGGGAGGCGGGGGGGGTGGAGATACGCAGTATTTT	CVSSPGGGGGGDTQYF
TRBV5-1	.	.	TRBJ2-5	TGCGCCAGCAAGGGGGGGCTGGTTGCGGGACAGTACCAAGAGACCCAGTACTTC	CASKGGLVAGQYQETQYF
TRBV19	.	once	TRBJ2-3	TGTGCCAGTAGGGCCGGAGGGGCAGATACGCAGTATTTT	CASRAGGADTQYF
TRBV28	.	.	TRBJ2-7	TGTGCCAGCAGTCTATCGATGTTACGGAGTCCGGAGCAGTACTTC	CASSLSMLRSPEQYF
TRBV27	.	.	TRBJ1-4	TGTGCCAGCAGTTTAACCGGTCTTGAAAAACTGTTTTTT	CASSLTGLEKLFF
TRBV7-2	.	.	TRBJ1-3	TGTGCCAGCAGCTACTCTCCTGGGGGAGGAAACACCATATATTTT	CASSYSPGGGNTIYF
TRBV7-2	TRBD1	.	TRBJ1-2	TGTGCCAGCAGCTCGGACAGGATCCACATCTATGGCTACACCTTC	CASSSDRIHIYGYTF